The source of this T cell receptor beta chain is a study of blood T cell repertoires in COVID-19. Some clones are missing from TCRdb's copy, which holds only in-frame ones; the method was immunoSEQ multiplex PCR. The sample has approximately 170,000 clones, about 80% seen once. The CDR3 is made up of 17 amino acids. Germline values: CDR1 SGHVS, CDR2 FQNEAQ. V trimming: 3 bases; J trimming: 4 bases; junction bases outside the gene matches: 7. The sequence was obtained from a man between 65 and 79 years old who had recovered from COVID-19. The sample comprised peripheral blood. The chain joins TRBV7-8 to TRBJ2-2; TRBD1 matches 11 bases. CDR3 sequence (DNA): TGTGCCAGCAGCTTGGGAGGACAGGGGGCGGCCACCGGGGAGCTGTTTTTT. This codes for CASSLGGQGAATGELFF. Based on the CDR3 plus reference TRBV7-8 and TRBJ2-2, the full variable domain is GAGVSQSPRYKVAKRGQDVALRCDPISGHVSLFWYQQALGQGPEFLTYFQNEAQLDKSGLPSDRFFAERPEGSVSTLKIQRTQQEDSAVYLCASSLGGQGAATGELFFGEGSRLTVL.